Below, 18 T cell receptor beta chains from the same sample are listed, as sequenced in a study of cytotoxic CD8 clonotypes in ibrutinib-treated CLL. Measured with immunoSEQ multiplex PCR; TCRdb has only the in-frame clones, and not every one. Here the sample spans 15,000 to 20,000 clones, approximately 80% being singletons. Sequencing was performed on PBMCs, taken before ibrutinib treatment. The source of these receptors is a human donor with chronic lymphocytic leukemia.

V and J are TRBV29-1 and TRBJ1-1, with 7 bases matching TRBD1. This CDR3 contains 13 residues. Germline V gene lookup returns CDR1 SQVTM and CDR2 ANQGSEA. J gave up 0 bases and V 7 bases, and 5 bases lay outside the gene matches. The CDR3 bases are TGCAGCGCCTCGACAGGGTTGAACACTGAAGCTTTCTTT. Protein: CSASTGLNTEAFF.

This clone was picked up one time. The rearrangement links TRBV29-1 to TRBJ2-6; D ambiguous. Per germline, CDR1 SQVTM and CDR2 ANQGSEA. This CDR3 contains 14 residues. Trimming cost V 4 bases and J 1 base, with 8 bases left between them. The CDR3 bases are TGCAGCGTTGGGCAAGAATCTGGGGCCAACGTCCTGACTTTC. This sequence encodes CSVGQESGANVLTF.

Here the CDR3 DNA reads TGCGCCAGCAGCCAAGAATACACCGCTAACTATGGCTACACCTTC. It yields the protein CASSQEYTANYGYTF. The chain employs TRBV4-3 and TRBJ1-2; no clear D. The CDR3 is 15 amino acids. The ends were cut back, 0 bases at V and 0 bases at J, with 8 bases in the middle. CDR1 is LGHNA, CDR2 YSLEER, per germline.

The chain links TRBV2 to TRBJ2-1; 7 bases agree with TRBD1. The CDR3 is 15 residues long. Germline V lookup: CDR1 SNHLY, CDR2 FYNNEI. Trimming removed 6 bases from V and 7 bases from J; junction bases left unmatched: 12. The CDR3 loop is CASRRESGGGNEQFF. The CDR3, as DNA: TGTGCCAGCAGAAGGGAGTCAGGGGGTGGGAATGAGCAGTTCTTC.

This clone was counted between two and nine times. For the CDR3, the DNA is TGTGCCAGCTCACCACCGCTGCTAGGCACTGAAGCTTTCTTT. This encodes CASSPPLLGTEAFF. V gene TRBV18 combines with J gene TRBJ1-1; D not certain. In germline, CDR1 is KGHSH, CDR2 LQKENI. The CDR3 totals 14 residues. V was pared by 0 bases and J by 4 bases, with 9 bases between.

The chain uses TRBV5-8 and TRBJ2-4; a weak D match, TRBD1 (5 bases). CDR1 is SGHTS and CDR2 is YDEGEE in the germline V gene. The V and J ends lost 0 bases and 3 bases respectively, with 10 bases between them. The CDR3 is made up of 15 amino acids. CDR3: CASSLVDTFKNIQYF. The CDR3 bases are TGTGCCAGCAGCTTGGTGGACACGTTCAAAAACATTCAGTACTTC.

This chain joins TRBV5-1 and TRBJ2-7; tentative D call: TRBD1 (5 bases). Germline-derived CDR1 and CDR2 are SGHRS and YFSETQ. Between the trimmed V and J ends, which lost 4 bases and 3 bases, there was a span of 14 bases. This CDR3 has 14 residues. The CDR3 DNA reads TGCGCCAGCAGCCCCGACAGCAATTTCTACGAGCAGTACTTC. Its translation is CASSPDSNFYEQYF.

This clone was detected once. This chain uses TRBV29-1 with TRBJ2-7, with 10 bases lining up with TRBD1. In germline, CDR1 is SQVTM, CDR2 ANQGSEA. The ends lost 7 bases at V and 5 bases at J; junction bases unmatched: 8. The CDR3 covers 13 residues. CDR3 amino acids: CSAEGDRGDEQYF. The CDR3 nucleotides read TGCAGCGCCGAAGGGGACAGGGGAGACGAGCAGTACTTC.

The V and J genes are TRBV12-2 and TRBJ1-1; the D segment call TRBD1 is taken from the table without a DNA check. TRBV12-2 is a listed pseudogene. The CDR3 has 14 residues. The CDR3: CASHLRTGCIEAFF. The DNA of the CDR3 is TGTGCAAGTCACCTCCGAACAGGGTGCATTGAAGCTTTCTTT.

CDR3 sequence (DNA): TGTGCCAGCACTTGGCCTGGACAGGGGATCCCTGAAGCTTTCTTT. It specifies CASTWPGQGIPEAFF. The V call is TRBV6-6, the J call TRBJ1-1, with TRBD1 identical over 9 bases. CDR3 size: 15 residues. Germline V gene lookup returns CDR1 MNHNY and CDR2 SVGAGI (reference sequence). Losses at the gene ends were 7 bases for V and 6 bases for J; bases not matched to a gene: 12.

The genes are TRBV6-5 and TRBJ1-4; a weak D match, TRBD1 (5 bases). Germline CDR1 MNHEY, CDR2 SVGAGI. V lost 0 bases, J lost 7 bases, and 15 bases lay in between. The CDR3 consists of 16 residues. The CDR3 loop is CASSYSEASGGEKLFF. The CDR3 nucleotides read TGTGCCAGCAGTTACTCGGAGGCATCTGGGGGTGAAAAACTGTTTTTT.

The chain combines TRBV9 with TRBJ2-7; D call uncertain. Trimming took 0 bases from V and 4 from J, leaving 8 bases between them. The CDR3 sequence is 13 residues long. Looked up from germline, CDR1 is SGDLS and CDR2 is YYNGEE. As DNA, the CDR3 is TGTGCCAGCAGCGTAGAATCCAGATACGAGCAGTACTTC. This sequence encodes CASSVESRYEQYF.

This rearrangement joins TRBV9 to TRBJ2-1; TRBD1 might be the D (6 bases). V was trimmed by 0 bases and J by 3 bases, leaving 13 bases between them. The CDR3 loop spans 16 amino acids. CDR1 is SGDLS and CDR2 is YYNGEE in the germline V gene. As DNA, the CDR3 is TGTGCCAGCAGCGTAGAAGGGACACTTATCTACAATGAGCAGTTCTTC. It specifies CASSVEGTLIYNEQFF.

The chain has TRBV4-1 and TRBJ2-7; maybe TRBD1 (5 bases). CDR3 length: 16 residues. The germline V and J ends were trimmed by 0 bases and 1 base, with 13 bases remaining between them. Germline CDR1 and CDR2: MGHRA and YSYEKL. As DNA, the CDR3 is TGCGCCAGCAGCCAAGATCCCCAGGGCCCGTCCTACGAGCAGTACTTC. The encoded protein is CASSQDPQGPSYEQYF.

This chain uses TRBV19 with TRBJ1-5, with 7 bases identical to TRBD1. The CDR3 runs 13 residues. V gave up 10 bases and J gave up 6 bases; unmatched junction bases: 9. Germline lookup yields CDR1 LNHDA and CDR2 SQIVND (reference sequence). The CDR3 DNA reads TGTGCCACGACTGACAGGGAAAGTCAGCCCCAGCATTTT. This encodes CATTDRESQPQHF.

The rearrangement uses TRBV5-4 and TRBJ2-7; the D gene is possibly TRBD1 (6 bases). The germline V gene has CDR1 SGHNT and CDR2 YYREEE (reference sequence). Trimming stripped 0 bases from V and 5 bases from J, with 9 bases between. The CDR3 spans 13 residues. This chain's CDR3 is CASSLARGNEQYF. The CDR3 DNA reads as TGTGCCAGCAGCTTGGCCAGGGGTAACGAGCAGTACTTC.

V gene TRBV28 combines with J gene TRBJ1-6; possible D gene TRBD1, 6 bases. V lost 7 bases and J 7 bases, leaving 14 bases between the germline ends. CDR1 is MDHEN, CDR2 SYDVKM, per germline. This CDR3 has 14 residues. CDR3 in amino acids: CASMIGGSNSPLHF. The CDR3, as DNA: TGTGCCAGCATGATAGGGGGGTCGAATTCACCCCTCCACTTT.

The CDR3 sequence is CATSKGAGASTGANVLTF. CDR3 DNA sequence: TGTGCCACCAGCAAGGGGGCGGGGGCGTCTACTGGGGCCAACGTCCTGACTTTC. The chain employs TRBV15 and TRBJ2-6, with D perhaps TRBD1 or TRBD2 (7 bases each). The CDR3 contains 18 residues. The germline V gene has CDR1 LNHNV and CDR2 YYDKDF (reference sequence). Trimming pared 4 bases from V and 2 bases from J, leaving 18 bases between.